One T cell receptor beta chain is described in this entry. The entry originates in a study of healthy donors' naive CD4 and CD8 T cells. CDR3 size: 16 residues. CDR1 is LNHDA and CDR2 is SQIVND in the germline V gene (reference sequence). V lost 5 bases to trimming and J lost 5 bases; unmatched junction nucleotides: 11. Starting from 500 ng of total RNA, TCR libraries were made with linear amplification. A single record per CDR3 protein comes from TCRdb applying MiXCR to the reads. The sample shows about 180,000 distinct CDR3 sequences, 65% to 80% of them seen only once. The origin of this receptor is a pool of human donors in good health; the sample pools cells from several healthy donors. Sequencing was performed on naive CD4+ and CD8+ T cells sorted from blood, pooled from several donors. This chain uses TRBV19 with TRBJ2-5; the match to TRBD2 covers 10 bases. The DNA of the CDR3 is TGTGCCAGTAGTTCCTGGACTAGCGGTCAGGGGGAGACCCAGTACTTC. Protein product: CASSSWTSGQGETQYF. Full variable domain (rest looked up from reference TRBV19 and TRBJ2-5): DGGITQSPKYLFRKEGQNVTLSCEQNLNHDAMYWYRQDPGQGLRLIYYSQIVNDFQKGDIAEGYSVSREKKESFPLTVTSAQKNPTAFYLCASSSWTSGQGETQYFGPGTRLLVL.